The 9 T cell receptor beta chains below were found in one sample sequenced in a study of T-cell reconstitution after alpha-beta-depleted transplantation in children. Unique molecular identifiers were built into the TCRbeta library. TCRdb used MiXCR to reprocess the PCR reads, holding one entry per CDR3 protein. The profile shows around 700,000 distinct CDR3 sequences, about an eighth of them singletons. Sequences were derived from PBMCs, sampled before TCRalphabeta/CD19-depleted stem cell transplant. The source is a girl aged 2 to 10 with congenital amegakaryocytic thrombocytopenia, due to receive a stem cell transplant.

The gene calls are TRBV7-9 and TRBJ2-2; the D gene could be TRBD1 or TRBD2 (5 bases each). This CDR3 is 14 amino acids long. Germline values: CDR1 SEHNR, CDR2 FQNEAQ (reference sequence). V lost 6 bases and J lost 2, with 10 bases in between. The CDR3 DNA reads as TGTGCCAGCAGATGGGACCCTAACACCGGGGAGCTGTTTTTT. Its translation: CASRWDPNTGELFF. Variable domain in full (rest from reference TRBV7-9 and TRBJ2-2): DTGVSQNPRHKITKRGQNVTFRCDPISEHNRLYWYRQTLGQGPEFLTYFQNEAQLEKSRLLSDRFSAERPKGSFSTLEIQRTEQGDSAMYLCASRWDPNTGELFFGEGSRLTVL.

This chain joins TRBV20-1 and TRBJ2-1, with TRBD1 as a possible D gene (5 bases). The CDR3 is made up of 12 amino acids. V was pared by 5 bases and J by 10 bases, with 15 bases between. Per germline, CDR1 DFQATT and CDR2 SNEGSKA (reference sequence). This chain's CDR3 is CSAAEPSGEQFF. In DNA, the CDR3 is TGCAGTGCTGCCGAACCTTCAGGGGAGCAGTTCTTC.

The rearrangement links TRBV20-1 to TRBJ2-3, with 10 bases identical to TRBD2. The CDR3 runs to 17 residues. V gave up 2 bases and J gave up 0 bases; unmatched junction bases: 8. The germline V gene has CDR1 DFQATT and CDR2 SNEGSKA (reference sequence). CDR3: CSARSTSGIPSTDTQYF. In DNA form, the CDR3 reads TGCAGTGCTAGATCAACTAGCGGGATACCTAGCACAGATACGCAGTATTTT.

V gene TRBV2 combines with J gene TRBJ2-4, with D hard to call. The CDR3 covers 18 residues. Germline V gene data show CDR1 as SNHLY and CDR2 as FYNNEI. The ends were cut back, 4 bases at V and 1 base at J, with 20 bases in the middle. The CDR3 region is CASSVLEPVHWAKNIQYF. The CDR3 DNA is TGTGCCAGCAGTGTTCTAGAGCCCGTCCACTGGGCCAAAAACATTCAGTACTTC.

The DNA for the CDR3 is TGCAGTGCTATTACTCGGACTAACTTGCCCCCTAATGAGCAGTTCTTC. It translates to CSAITRTNLPPNEQFF. The rearrangement joins TRBV20-1 to TRBJ2-1; tentatively, D is TRBD2 (6 bases). CDR1 and CDR2 (germline): DFQATT, SNEGSKA (reference sequence). Trimming pared 4 bases from V and 7 bases from J, leaving 23 bases between. CDR3 size: 16 residues.

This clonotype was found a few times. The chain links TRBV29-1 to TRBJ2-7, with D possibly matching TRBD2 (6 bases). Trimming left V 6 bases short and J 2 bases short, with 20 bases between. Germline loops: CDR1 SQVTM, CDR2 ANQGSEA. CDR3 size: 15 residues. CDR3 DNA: TGCAGCGTGGGGGGAAATATTGACAGAGCCTACGAGCAGTACTTC. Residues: CSVGGNIDRAYEQYF.

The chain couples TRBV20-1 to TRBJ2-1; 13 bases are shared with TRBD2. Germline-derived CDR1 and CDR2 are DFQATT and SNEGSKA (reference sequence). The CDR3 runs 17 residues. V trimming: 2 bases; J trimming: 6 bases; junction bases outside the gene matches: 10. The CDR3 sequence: CSARRTSGSDLGNEQFF. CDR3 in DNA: TGCAGTGCTAGAAGGACTAGCGGGAGCGATTTGGGCAATGAGCAGTTCTTC.

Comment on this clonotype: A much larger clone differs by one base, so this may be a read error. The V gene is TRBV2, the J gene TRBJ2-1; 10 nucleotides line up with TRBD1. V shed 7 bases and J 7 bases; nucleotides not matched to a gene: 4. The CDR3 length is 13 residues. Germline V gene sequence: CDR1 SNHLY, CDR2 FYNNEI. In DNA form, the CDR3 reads TGTGCCAGCATCCGGGACAGGGGTAATGAGCAGTTCTTC. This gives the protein CASIRDRGNEQFF.

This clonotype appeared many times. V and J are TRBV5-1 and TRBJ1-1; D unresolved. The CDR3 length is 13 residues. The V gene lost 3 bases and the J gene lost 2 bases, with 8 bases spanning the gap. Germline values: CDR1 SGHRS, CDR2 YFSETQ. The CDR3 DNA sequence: TGCGCCAGCAGCTCCCAGGCAAACACTGAAGCTTTCTTT. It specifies CASSSQANTEAFF.